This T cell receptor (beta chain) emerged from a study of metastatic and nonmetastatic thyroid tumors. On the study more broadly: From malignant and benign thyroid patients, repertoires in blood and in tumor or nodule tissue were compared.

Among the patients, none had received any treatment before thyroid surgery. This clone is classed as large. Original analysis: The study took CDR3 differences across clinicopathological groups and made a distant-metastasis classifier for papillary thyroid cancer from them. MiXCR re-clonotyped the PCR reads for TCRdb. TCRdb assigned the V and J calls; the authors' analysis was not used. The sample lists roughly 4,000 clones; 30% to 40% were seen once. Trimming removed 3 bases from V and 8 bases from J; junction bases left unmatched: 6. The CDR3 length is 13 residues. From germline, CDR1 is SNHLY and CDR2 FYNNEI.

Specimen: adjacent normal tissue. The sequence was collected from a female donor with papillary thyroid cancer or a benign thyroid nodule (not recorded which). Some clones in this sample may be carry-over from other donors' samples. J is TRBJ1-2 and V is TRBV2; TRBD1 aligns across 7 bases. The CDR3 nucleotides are TGTGCCAGCAGTGAGACCAGGGGGAACGGCTACACCTTC. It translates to CASSETRGNGYTF.